The rows below give T cell receptor beta chains drawn from one sample of a study of beta chain features in type 1 diabetes. Here immunoSEQ multiplex PCR was the method, and the copy in TCRdb shows in-frame clones only, minus some. The sample consists of about 350,000 clones, around 20% of them appearing once. The sequencing sample was made of naive CD4+ T cells from blood. The origin of the receptors is a woman younger than 35 in good health. The CDR3 runs from the conserved cysteine through the conserved F or W. The D gene is left open where the match is weak. Clone size is given for some rows only: seen once, a few or many times, or a class if the clone is expanded.

CASSPRGGSNQPQHF	TGTGCCAGCAGCCCGAGGGGGGGAAGCAATCAGCCCCAGCATTTT	-	TRBV7-9	TRBJ1-5	few
CASSLRRLEQETQYF	TGTGCCAGCAGCCTCCGGCGGTTGGAACAAGAGACCCAGTACTTC	-	TRBV5-6	TRBJ2-5	few
CASSLMGLAFYEQYF	TGTGCCAGCAGCTTGATGGGACTAGCTTTCTACGAGCAGTACTTC	TRBD2	TRBV6-6	TRBJ2-7	few
CASSLGGPSTDTQYF	TGCGCCAGCAGCTTGGGCGGCCCTAGCACAGATACGCAGTATTTT	-	TRBV5-1	TRBJ2-3	-
CASSLGQGSTEAFF	TGTGCCAGCAGCTTGGGACAGGGGAGCACTGAAGCTTTCTTT	TRBD1	TRBV5-6	TRBJ1-1	few
CAWSAPRTGVGYGYTF	TGTGCCTGGAGTGCCCCTCGGACAGGGGTGGGCTATGGCTACACCTTC	TRBD1	TRBV30	TRBJ1-2	-
CASSPRDRGLHEQYF	TGTGCCAGCAGCCCCCGGGACAGGGGGCTCCACGAGCAGTACTTC	TRBD1	TRBV11-1	TRBJ2-7	-
CASGLGKNYGYTF	TGTGCCAGTGGCCTCGGGAAAAACTATGGCTACACCTTC	-	TRBV19	TRBJ1-2	-
CASSGRTAGANVLTF	TGTGCCAGCAGTGGTCGGACAGCTGGGGCCAACGTCCTGACTTTC	-	TRBV2	TRBJ2-6	-
CSARGDYEQYF	TGCAGTGCTAGGGGCGACTACGAGCAGTACTTC	-	TRBV20-1	TRBJ2-7	-
CASSQGQQRGPQETQYF	TGCGCCAGCAGCCAAGGACAGCAGCGGGGGCCTCAAGAGACCCAGTACTTC	TRBD2	TRBV4-1	TRBJ2-5	-
CASADRTLSSYGYTF	TGTGCCAGTGCCGACAGGACCTTATCCTCCTATGGCTACACCTTC	-	TRBV7-9	TRBJ1-2	-
CSGGQTYEQYF	TGCAGTGGGGGACAGACCTACGAGCAGTACTTC	TRBD1	TRBV20-1	TRBJ2-7	-
CASSLGRSQEQYF	TGTGCCAGTAGCCTGGGGCGTTCGCAGGAGCAGTACTTC	-	TRBV19	TRBJ2-7	few
CAWSGSWNEQFF	TGTGCCTGGAGCGGGAGTTGGAATGAGCAGTTCTTC	-	TRBV30	TRBJ2-1	-
CASRDFVADTQYF	TGTGCCAGCAGGGACTTTGTTGCAGATACGCAGTATTTT	-	TRBV6-1	TRBJ2-3	-
CASRPHLGRWTDTQYF	TGTGCCAGCAGACCTCACTTAGGGAGGTGGACAGATACGCAGTATTTT	-	TRBV7-8	TRBJ2-3	few
CASRWSSGTDTQYF	TGTGCCAGTAGGTGGAGTAGCGGCACAGATACGCAGTATTTT	-	TRBV19	TRBJ2-3	-
CASSEDRGLYGYTF	TGTGCCAGCAGTGAGGACAGGGGCCTCTATGGCTACACCTTC	TRBD1	TRBV2	TRBJ1-2	few
CASSEETSGRNEQFF	TGTGCCAGCAGTGAAGAGACTAGCGGGAGAAATGAGCAGTTCTTC	TRBD2	TRBV6-1	TRBJ2-1	-
CASSQAGTGGVGYTF	TGCGCCAGCAGCCAAGCTGGGACAGGGGGGGTTGGCTACACCTTC	TRBD1	TRBV4-3	TRBJ1-2	-
CASSQDLEARGYF	TGCGCCAGCAGCCAAGATCTTGAGGCCAGGGGGTACTTC	-	TRBV4-1	TRBJ2-7	few
CASSHTRDEQFF	TGCGCCAGCAGCCATACCCGGGATGAGCAGTTCTTC	-	TRBV5-1	TRBJ2-1	few
CASSLWDSYYGYTF	TGTGCCAGCAGCCTTTGGGACAGCTACTATGGCTACACCTTC	TRBD1	TRBV14	TRBJ1-2	few
CASSDELFPEKLFF	TGTGCCAGCAGTGATGAGCTTTTCCCTGAAAAACTGTTTTTT	-	TRBV25-1	TRBJ1-4	few
CASSLPPGQGNTEAFF	TGTGCCAGCAGCCTCCCACCGGGACAGGGGAACACTGAAGCTTTCTTT	TRBD1	TRBV7-2	TRBJ1-1	few
CASSSSTGHNEQFF	TGTGCCAGCAGCTCCTCGACAGGGCACAATGAGCAGTTCTTC	TRBD1	TRBV7-9	TRBJ2-1	once
CASSLVTGSYNEQFF	TGCGCCAGCAGCTTGGTTACCGGCTCCTACAATGAGCAGTTCTTC	-	TRBV5-1	TRBJ2-1	few
CASKDSANTGELFF	TGCGCCAGTAAGGACAGCGCGAACACCGGGGAGCTGTTTTTT	-	TRBV5-1	TRBJ2-2	few
CSASRDREGEKLFF	TGCAGCGCGTCCCGGGACAGGGAGGGAGAAAAACTGTTTTTT	TRBD1	TRBV29-1	TRBJ1-4	few
CAISGAGGNTIYF	TGTGCCATCAGTGGGGCAGGTGGAAACACCATATATTTT	-	TRBV10-3	TRBJ1-3	-
CASSNPSGSGTDTQYF	TGCGCCAGCAGCAATCCTAGCGGGAGTGGGACAGATACGCAGTATTTT	TRBD2	TRBV5-1	TRBJ2-3	-
CASSQGTGNYNEKLFF	TGCGCCAGCAGCCAAGGGACGGGAAATTATAATGAAAAACTGTTTTTT	-	TRBV4-3	TRBJ1-4	-
CASSILEDTGELFF	TGTGCCAGTAGTATTTTGGAGGACACCGGGGAGCTGTTTTTT	-	TRBV19	TRBJ2-2	-
CSVGGGGTEAFF	TGCAGCGTTGGAGGAGGAGGCACTGAAGCTTTCTTT	-	TRBV29-1	TRBJ1-1	-
CAISAGLAETDTQYF	TGTGCCATCAGTGCGGGACTAGCGGAAACAGATACGCAGTATTTT	TRBD2	TRBV10-3	TRBJ2-3	few
CASSPSPGEPQHF	TGTGCCAGCTCACCGTCCCCGGGAGAGCCCCAGCATTTT	-	TRBV18	TRBJ1-5	few
CASSTTQGSNYGYTF	TGTGCCAGCAGCACAACACAGGGATCTAACTATGGCTACACCTTC	-	TRBV7-9	TRBJ1-2	few
CASRSDRYNSPLHF	TGTGCCAGCAGATCGGACAGATATAATTCACCCCTCCACTTT	-	TRBV7-2	TRBJ1-6	-
CAWSVGLAGAGELFF	TGTGCCTGGAGTGTAGGGCTAGCGGGGGCCGGGGAGCTGTTTTTT	TRBD2	TRBV30	TRBJ2-2	-
CASSVTGNTEAFF	TGCGCCAGCAGCGTCACAGGGAACACTGAAGCTTTCTTT	-	TRBV5-1	TRBJ1-1	-
CASSKKTSGRVSNEQFF	TGTGCCAGCAGCAAAAAGACTAGCGGGAGGGTGAGCAATGAGCAGTTCTTC	TRBD2	TRBV5-6	TRBJ2-1	-
CASSFGRAQSQETQYF	TGCGCCAGCAGCTTTGGGAGGGCCCAATCTCAAGAGACCCAGTACTTC	TRBD2	TRBV5-1	TRBJ2-5	-
CASSLDQDTQYF	TGTGCCAGCAGCTTAGACCAGGATACGCAGTATTTT	-	TRBV7-8	TRBJ2-3	few